A single sample is the source of the 12 T cell receptor beta chains below, sequenced in a study of blood T cells in healthy people across ages. A sample-barcoded 5' primer and a J-beta primer mix were used in a second PCR of about 7 to 11 cycles. TCRdb reprocessed the 5' RACE reads with MiXCR, giving one entry per CDR3 protein. The data show 1.5 million to 2 million distinct CDR3 sequences, about 50% seen once. The sequenced sample consisted of blood. Source of these receptors: a middle-aged woman in good health.

This clonotype was counted only a few times. The rearrangement links TRBV27 to TRBJ2-1; 14 bases are shared with TRBD2. The J segment lost 0 bases and the V segment lost 8 bases, leaving 18 bases of the junction unmatched. CDR3 length: 21 amino acids. The germline V gene has CDR1 MNHEY and CDR2 SMNVEV (reference sequence). CDR3 protein: CASPPNPGLAGAGFSYNEQFF. In nucleotides, the CDR3 is TGTGCCAGCCCACCCAACCCGGGACTAGCGGGGGCTGGTTTCTCCTACAATGAGCAGTTCTTC.

This clonotype was seen a handful of times. The rearrangement links TRBV2 to TRBJ2-5, with a weak D call TRBD1 (5 bases). This CDR3 region has 15 residues. Germline CDR1 reads SNHLY; CDR2 reads FYNNEI. The V and J ends lost 7 bases and 4 bases respectively, with 19 bases between them. CDR3 region: CASNELTGLTETQYF. The CDR3 coding sequence is TGTGCCAGCAATGAGCTTACAGGATTAACAGAGACCCAGTACTTC.

The CDR3 is CATNSGENNEQFF. CDR3 coding DNA: TGTGCCACCAATAGCGGGGAGAACAATGAGCAGTTCTTC. The V and J genes are TRBV24-1 and TRBJ2-1, with TRBD2 matching 8 bases. Trimming cost V 8 bases and J 5 bases; bases outside gene matches: 4. CDR1 is KGHDR, CDR2 SFDVKD, per germline. This CDR3 spans 13 amino acids.

The V gene is TRBV7-9, the J gene TRBJ2-4; TRBD1 matches at 7 bases. The CDR3 has 15 amino acids. J lost 8 bases, V lost 0 bases, and 7 bases had no gene match. Germline V gene sequence: CDR1 SEHNR, CDR2 FQNEAQ (reference sequence). The CDR3 spells CASSLALAQGDIQYF. Here the CDR3 DNA reads TGTGCCAGCAGCTTAGCCCTCGCGCAGGGGGACATTCAGTACTTC.

This sequence joins TRBV25-1 and TRBJ2-3; D is possibly TRBD1 (5 bases). V lost 4 bases to trimming and J lost 4 bases, with 9 bases between them. Germline CDR1 reads MGHDK; CDR2 reads SYGVNS. The CDR3 is 13 amino acids. Here the CDR3 reads CASSAAGSDTQYF. CDR3 coding DNA: TGTGCCAGCAGTGCCGCAGGGTCAGATACGCAGTATTTT.

V and J are TRBV7-6 and TRBJ2-7; D perhaps matches TRBD1 (6 bases). The germline CDR1 and CDR2 sequences are SGHVS and FNYEAQ. There are 15 residues in the CDR3. V lost 5 bases and J lost 3, with 17 bases in between. The CDR3 sequence: CASSQQQGRSYEQYF. Here the CDR3 DNA reads TGTGCCAGCAGCCAACAACAGGGAAGGAGCTACGAGCAGTACTTC.

Here the CDR3 reads CASSQDVTSDEQYF. CDR3 bases: TGTGCCAGCAGCCAAGATGTAACTTCGGACGAGCAGTACTTC. V usage is TRBV4-2 and J usage is TRBJ2-7; D not resolved. V was trimmed by 0 bases and J by 5 bases, leaving 11 bases between them. The CDR3 is 14 amino acids. Germline CDR1 is LGHNA and CDR2 is YNFKEQ.

This clonotype was recorded a few times. The chain joins TRBV4-1 to TRBJ2-7; perhaps D is TRBD1 or TRBD2 (5 bases each). Germline CDR1 and CDR2: MGHRA and YSYEKL. This CDR3 has 15 residues. V was trimmed by 6 bases and J by 2 bases, leaving 17 bases between them. For the CDR3, the DNA is TGCGCCAGCAGTCCCGGGACCAATAAGGCCTACGAGCAGTACTTC. Translating gives CASSPGTNKAYEQYF.

The chain joins TRBV11-2 to TRBJ2-7, with D possibly matching TRBD1 (5 bases). CDR1 is SGHAT, CDR2 FQNNGV, per germline. The CDR3 has 13 residues. Trimming cost V 1 base and J 6 bases, with 10 bases left between them. DNA for the CDR3: TGTGCCAGCAGCTTAGTCCAAAGGGGCGAGCAGTACTTC. Amino acids: CASSLVQRGEQYF.

The chain links TRBV29-1 to TRBJ2-5, with unresolved D. Germline assignment: CDR1 SQVTM and CDR2 ANQGSEA. V lost 7 bases, J lost 2 bases, and 17 bases lay in between. CDR3 length equals 14 residues. This CDR3 is CSAPTSLGQETQYF. The CDR3 nucleotides read TGCAGCGCGCCAACGAGTCTGGGGCAAGAGACCCAGTACTTC.

The V gene is TRBV21-1, the J gene TRBJ2-5; the table assigns TRBD1, which was not confirmed against the DNA. TRBV21-1 is deemed a pseudogene. There are 18 residues in the CDR3. CDR3 DNA: TGTGCCAGCAGCAAATTTTACGTTTTCTCGGGACCTCTAGAGACCCAGTACTTC. Protein: CASSKFYVFSGPLETQYF.

The DNA for the CDR3 is TGTGCCAGCGTAGCTTGGACAGGGCGGTCGGGCTACACCTTC. Amino acid sequence: CASVAWTGRSGYTF. This chain uses TRBV6-2 or TRBV6-3 with TRBJ1-2; 8 nucleotides align to TRBD1. Germline V gene data show CDR1 as MNHEY and CDR2 as SVGEGT. The CDR3 is made up of 14 amino acids. V was pared by 8 bases and J by 8 bases, with 13 bases of the junction left unmatched.